This TCR beta chain was identified in a study of cytomegalovirus exposure and HLA in healthy donors. This PCR relied on a set of 60 Vbeta primers and 13 Jbeta primers. TCRdb's table, derived via immunoSEQ multiplex PCR, lists solely in-frame clones and lacks some. The repertoire holds 100,000 to 150,000 clones, roughly four fifths seen once, with approximately 0.9% in the top ten. Germline V gene sequence: CDR1 SGHVS, CDR2 FNYEAQ. The CDR3 runs to 16 residues. The receptor was isolated from a woman in her sixties or seventies in good health and CMV-seronegative. The V and J genes are TRBV7-6 and TRBJ2-5; tentatively, D is TRBD2 (5 bases). TRBJ2-7 explains the end of the DNA better; the J call may be wrong. The material sequenced was PBMCs. The DNA for the CDR3 is TGTGCCAGCAGCCCCCCGAGGCCCCGGGAACCCTACGAGCAGTACTTC. It encodes CASSPPRPREPYEQYF.